The clone carrying this T cell receptor beta chain has at least ten counts. The data were obtained in a study of T cells in Graves' hyperthyroidism and ophthalmopathy. Overall study: Peripheral blood was taken when the disease was first diagnosed, before any treatment began.

Authors of the study amplified TCR beta CDR3 regions from RNA transcripts. The HTBI set primed first-round TCR CDR3 RT-PCR. One entry per CDR3 protein results from TCRdb running MiXCR on the multiplex PCR reads. The sample has approximately 710,000 distinct CDR3 sequences, 15% to 20% seen once. CDR1 and CDR2 from the germline V gene are SNHLY and FYNNEI. The V and J ends lost 8 bases and 0 bases, in that order; junction bases with no gene match: 9. The CDR3 is made up of 15 amino acids. The PBMCs had their origin in more than 9.5 ml of fresh peripheral blood. This chain links TRBV2 with TRBJ2-7; TRBD2 agrees at 8 bases. This sequence was found in a man between 45 and 60 years old with Graves' hyperthyroidism. The sample was blood. The CDR3 nucleotides are TGTGCCAGCTCCCTTAGCGGGATGAGCTCCTACGAGCAGTACTTC. Encoded protein: CASSLSGMSSYEQYF.